The clone carrying this T cell receptor (beta chain) was counted only a few times. How the authors handled the data: Cell counts per sample came from amplifying reference gene primers. TCRdb's table, derived via immunoSEQ multiplex PCR, lists solely in-frame clones and lacks some. Clone size and the V and J calls come from that table; the DNA yielded D and trimming. The sample records fewer than 140,000 clones, 65% to 75% being singletons. These data are taken from a study of blood T cell repertoires in COVID-19. Study overall: Whether acute or convalescent, the COVID-19 samples came from the United States, Italy and Spain. In each case, the material was cDNA or gDNA derived from T cells, B-cell-depleted T cells, or PBMCs.

The V and J ends lost 4 bases and 5 bases respectively, with 17 bases between them. Germline V CDR1 and CDR2: GTSNPN, SVGIG (reference sequence). The CDR3 consists of 14 residues. Sequenced input: peripheral blood. This sequence originates from a human donor with acute or convalescent COVID-19. The donor label of this sample is uncertain. The V and J genes are TRBV30 and TRBJ1-2; D is unresolved. This chain's CDR3 is CAWNGGGQAYGYTF. CDR3 coding DNA: TGTGCCTGGAACGGAGGAGGGCAAGCGTATGGCTACACCTTC.